This T cell receptor beta chain was sequenced in a study of T cell clones after liver transplantation. Study-level background: Pre-transplant mixed lymphocyte reactions yielded third-party-reactive TCRbeta sequences as comparators for graft-donor-reactive sequences.

The germline V gene has CDR1 MNHEY and CDR2 SVGAGI. Trimming took 2 bases from V and 2 from J, leaving 10 bases between them. This CDR3 contains 15 residues. Profiling relied on immunoSEQ multiplex PCR, and the TCRdb table lists in-frame clones only, not all of them. This sample carries more than 75,000 clones, around four fifths of them seen once, and the ten largest clones take 0.45% to 0.55%. This TCR came from a human patient who received a liver transplant. Some T cells could come from the graft donor. V gene TRBV6-5 combines with J gene TRBJ1-5; D uncertain. The material sequenced was CD4+ T cells from blood, taken roughly 3.5 years after liver transplant. In nucleotides, the CDR3 is TGTGCCAGCAGTTACGGAGGACTGGGCAATCAGCCCCAGCATTTT. Its translation is CASSYGGLGNQPQHF.